The 29 T cell receptor beta chains in this list originate from one sample, sequenced in a study of T cell repertoires in cytomegalovirus infection. TCRdb re-analysed the reads in MiXCR, keeping a single row per CDR3 protein. Here the sample spans 350,000 to 500,000 distinct CDR3 sequences, roughly 30% being singletons. The sequenced material came from PBMCs. These receptors were taken from a human donor in good health (CMV status not recorded). Some clones in this sample may be carry-over from other donors' samples.

The table lists this clonotype with a few counts. The V and J genes are TRBV6-5 and TRBJ2-2, with 9 bases lining up with TRBD1. CDR3 length: 15 residues. V gave up 4 bases and J gave up 9 bases; unmatched junction bases: 9. The germline CDR1 and CDR2 sequences are MNHEY and SVGAGI. In nucleotides, the CDR3 is TGTGCCAGCAGTTCCGGGACAGGGAATTTCCGGGAGCTGTTTTTT. It yields the protein CASSSGTGNFRELFF.

The rearrangement links TRBV5-4 to TRBJ2-3; 9 positions match TRBD2. Germline values: CDR1 SGHNT, CDR2 YYREEE (reference sequence). CDR3 size: 16 residues. V gave up 0 bases and J gave up 5 bases; unmatched junction bases: 7. The CDR3, as DNA: TGTGCCAGCAGCTTGGCCGGCGGGGGGGCCTTAGATACGCAGTATTTT. This codes for CASSLAGGGALDTQYF. The variable domain in full, completed from reference TRBV5-4 and TRBJ2-3, reads ETGVTQSPTHLIKTRGQQVTLRCSSQSGHNTVSWYQQALGQGPQFIFQYYREEENGRGNFPPRFSGLQFPNYSSELNVNALELDDSALYLCASSLAGGGALDTQYFGPGTRLTVL.

Notes on this clonotype: The junction does not match germline at one end; this may be a read error. The CDR3 nucleotides read TGTGCCAGCAGTGGTGACAGGGGAACGAACACTGAAGCTTTATTT. This gives the protein CASSGDRGTNTEALF. The chain employs TRBV2 and TRBJ1-1, with TRBD1 identical over 8 bases. The germline CDR1 and CDR2 sequences are SNHLY and FYNNEI. The CDR3 spans 15 residues. The full variable domain, rest sourced from reference TRBV2 and TRBJ1-1, is EPEVTQTPSHQVTQMGQEVILRCVPISNHLYFYWYRQILGQKVEFLVSFYNNEISEKSEIFDDQFSVERPDGSNFTLKIRSTKLEDSAMYFCASSGDRGTNTEALFGQGTRLTVV.

The rearrangement links TRBV27 to TRBJ2-3, with 7 bases lining up with TRBD2. Trimming removed 3 bases from V and 2 bases from J; junction bases left unmatched: 8. The germline V gene has CDR1 MNHEY and CDR2 SMNVEV (reference sequence). The CDR3 runs to 16 residues. The DNA of the CDR3 is TGTGCCAGCAGTTTTTCCCGGGAGGTAATCACAGATACGCAGTATTTT. This codes for CASSFSREVITDTQYF.

This clonotype was detected a few times. This chain connects TRBV20-1 to TRBJ1-2, with D unresolved. Looked up from germline, CDR1 is DFQATT and CDR2 is SNEGSKA (reference sequence). The CDR3 contains 13 residues. Deletions cut 0 bases from V and 11 bases from J, with 16 bases between. The CDR3 spells CSARDLRQLVYTF. The CDR3 DNA is TGCAGTGCTAGAGATCTGCGGCAGCTGGTATACACCTTC.

The genes are TRBV11-2 and TRBJ2-7; D might be TRBD1 (6 bases). This CDR3 has 12 amino acids. V was shortened by 5 bases and J by 3 bases, with 8 bases between the two germline ends. Germline V gene lookup returns CDR1 SGHAT and CDR2 FQNNGV. The DNA for the CDR3 is TGTGCCAGCAGCCGGACAGTCTACGAGCAGTACTTC. It translates to CASSRTVYEQYF.

The CDR3 reads CASSVDRGNTEAFF. The CDR3 DNA sequence: TGTGCCAGCAGTGTGGACAGGGGGAACACTGAAGCTTTCTTT. V is TRBV6-1 and J is TRBJ1-1; 9 bases are shared with TRBD1. This CDR3 is built from 14 residues. From germline, CDR1 is MNHNS and CDR2 SASEGT. V was pared by 4 bases and J by 1 base, with 1 base of the junction left unmatched.

The chain uses TRBV4-1 and TRBJ2-7; tentatively, D is TRBD1 (6 bases). V lost 1 base, J lost 2 bases, and 12 bases lay in between. The CDR3 is made up of 15 amino acids. CDR1 and CDR2 (germline): MGHRA, YSYEKL. DNA of the CDR3: TGCGCCAGCAGCCAAGGGGACGGACAGACCTACGAGCAGTACTTC. Its translation is CASSQGDGQTYEQYF.

This clonotype was counted many times. The J gene is TRBJ1-1, the V gene TRBV6-5; D call uncertain. Trimming took 2 bases from V and 1 from J, leaving 8 bases between them. CDR3 length equals 14 residues. CDR1 and CDR2 (germline): MNHEY, SVGAGI. The CDR3 region has the DNA TGTGCCAGCAGTTACACGGACCAGAACACTGAAGCTTTCTTT. Its protein is CASSYTDQNTEAFF.

V usage is TRBV30 and J usage is TRBJ1-3, with D perhaps TRBD1 (6 bases). Trimming removed 3 bases from V and 1 base from J, with 7 bases in between. The germline CDR1 and CDR2 sequences are GTSNPN and SVGIG (reference sequence). The CDR3 sequence is 13 residues long. In DNA, the CDR3 is TGTGCCTGGAGCAGGGGTTCTGGAAACACCATATATTTT. It is translated as CAWSRGSGNTIYF.

The sample holds many counts of this clonotype. This chain joins TRBV28 and TRBJ2-3; D gene ambiguous. V lost 4 bases, J lost 0 bases, and 8 bases lay in between. Germline lookup yields CDR1 MDHEN and CDR2 SYDVKM. The length of the CDR3 is 14 residues. CDR3 residues: CASSWSISTDTQYF. The DNA for the CDR3 is TGTGCCAGCAGTTGGTCAATAAGCACAGATACGCAGTATTTT.

The CDR3 spells CSAQSSTNQPQHF. The CDR3 DNA follows: TGCAGTGCCCAAAGCTCTACTAATCAGCCCCAGCATTTT. The rearrangement uses TRBV20-1 and TRBJ1-5; no clear D gene. The V gene's germline CDR1 is DFQATT and CDR2 SNEGSKA (reference sequence). V was trimmed by 6 bases and J by 4 bases, leaving 13 bases between them. CDR3 length: 13 amino acids.

This clonotype was seen a few times. V and J are TRBV14 and TRBJ2-1, with 8 nucleotides matching TRBD1. Germline CDR1 SGHDN, CDR2 FVKESK. V dropped 1 base and J dropped 8; count of bases not matched to a gene: 10. This CDR3 spans 16 amino acids. The CDR3 DNA reads TGTGCCAGCAGCCAAGTAGCAGGGGGCACGGTGGATGAGCAGTTCTTC. Protein: CASSQVAGGTVDEQFF.

This chain connects TRBV19 to TRBJ1-1; D gene uncertain. In germline, CDR1 is LNHDA, CDR2 SQIVND (reference sequence). V lost 7 bases, J lost 4 bases, and 19 bases lay in between. The CDR3 loop spans 15 amino acids. The DNA of the CDR3 is TGTGCCAGTACACCGCGATCCCGGATAAGCACTGAAGCTTTCTTT. Its protein is CASTPRSRISTEAFF.

The V call is TRBV6-5, the J call TRBJ1-6; D is uncertain. Germline lookup yields CDR1 MNHEY and CDR2 SVGAGI. V was cut by 2 bases and J by 11 bases, with 16 bases left in between. The length of the CDR3 is 15 residues. The CDR3 nucleotides read TGTGCCAGCAGTTACGGTGTGGGAAGCGGGCCACCCCTCCACTTT. This sequence encodes CASSYGVGSGPPLHF.

The rearrangement uses TRBV20-1 and TRBJ1-1, with D unclear. CDR3 size: 11 residues. In germline, CDR1 is DFQATT, CDR2 SNEGSKA (reference sequence). Trimming removed 6 bases at V and 1 base at J, with 6 bases between. CDR3 sequence (DNA): TGCAGTGCAATCACGAACACTGAAGCTTTCTTT. It translates to CSAITNTEAFF.

This clonotype was recorded a few times. The V call is TRBV5-1, the J call TRBJ2-6; D uncertain. This CDR3 contains 15 residues. Germline loops: CDR1 SGHRS, CDR2 YFSETQ. With 4 bases removed from V and 2 bases from J, the gap between germline ends came to 10 bases. CDR3: CASSTDGTGANVLTF. For the CDR3, the DNA is TGCGCCAGCAGCACCGACGGCACTGGGGCCAACGTCCTGACTTTC.

This clonotype showed up just a few times. The chain employs TRBV12-3 or TRBV12-4 and TRBJ1-5; D is possibly TRBD1 (5 bases). Trimming removed 3 bases at V and 7 bases at J, with 13 bases between. The CDR3 runs 14 residues. The DNA for the CDR3 is TGTGCCAGCAGTTTTCAGGGATCGGTGCAGCCCCAGCATTTT. This sequence encodes CASSFQGSVQPQHF.

This clonotype was counted a few times. This chain uses TRBV12-3 or TRBV12-4 with TRBJ2-3; 11 bases align to TRBD2. The V segment lost 4 bases and the J segment 7 bases; nucleotides outside the gene matches: 10. The CDR3 sequence is 16 residues long. The CDR3 here is CASSSTGTSGLNTQYF. In DNA form, the CDR3 reads TGTGCCAGCAGTTCTACCGGGACTAGCGGTTTGAATACGCAGTATTTT.

In this sample, this clonotype turned up a few times. The chain has TRBV19 and TRBJ1-5, with D possibly being TRBD1 (6 bases). Germline values: CDR1 LNHDA, CDR2 SQIVND (reference sequence). The V end lost 11 bases, the J end lost 2 bases, and 22 bases lay between the germline ends. The CDR3 covers 16 residues. CDR3 amino acids: CASSRDTTPGNQPQHF. In nucleotides, the CDR3 is TGTGCCTCAAGCCGGGACACTACCCCCGGCAATCAGCCCCAGCATTTT.

This clonotype was observed a few times. The V and J genes are TRBV28 and TRBJ1-6; D call uncertain. There are 13 residues in the CDR3. Trimming pared 2 bases from V and 7 bases from J, leaving 6 bases between. The germline CDR1 and CDR2 sequences are MDHEN and SYDVKM. The CDR3 reads CASSLPGNSPLHF. CDR3 coding DNA: TGTGCCAGCAGTTTACCGGGAAATTCACCCCTCCACTTT.

This clonotype was seen repeatedly, ten times or more. The V gene is TRBV6-5, the J gene TRBJ1-1; no clear D gene. The germline V gene has CDR1 MNHEY and CDR2 SVGAGI. The CDR3 sequence is 13 residues long. Trimming removed 0 bases at V and 8 bases at J, with 10 bases between. This CDR3 reads CASSYSTQVEAFF. For the CDR3, the DNA is TGTGCCAGCAGTTACTCGACTCAGGTCGAAGCTTTCTTT.

Many counts were recorded for this clonotype. The rearrangement uses TRBV12-3 or TRBV12-4 and TRBJ1-2; D may be TRBD1 (6 bases). This CDR3 is 15 amino acids long. V was clipped by 8 bases and J by 3 bases, with 19 bases between them. The CDR3, as DNA: TGTGCCAGCGGGACATTTATAGGGACGGACTATGGCTACACCTTC. This sequence encodes CASGTFIGTDYGYTF.

The chain couples TRBV12-3 or TRBV12-4 to TRBJ1-5; 7 bases agree with TRBD1. The CDR3 runs 17 residues. Trimming took 3 bases from V and 3 from J; bases not matched to a gene: 11. The CDR3 sequence: CASSFIASTGSNQPQHF. CDR3 bases: TGTGCCAGCAGTTTTATTGCCTCGACAGGGTCCAATCAGCCCCAGCATTTT.

As regards this clonotype: At one end, the junction sequence differs from germline, possibly due to a read error. V usage is TRBV5-1 and J usage is TRBJ2-1; a possible D gene is TRBD1 (6 bases). Germline V gene sequence: CDR1 SGHRS, CDR2 YFSETQ. The CDR3 is 16 amino acids. In nucleotides, the CDR3 is TGCGCCTGCAGCCTTGCGCGGACAGTAAACTACAATGAGCAGTTCTTC. Translated: CACSLARTVNYNEQFF. Drawing the rest from reference TRBV5-1 and TRBJ2-1, the complete variable domain is KAGVTQTPRYLIKTRGQQVTLSCSPISGHRSVSWYQQTPGQGLQFLFEYFSETQRNKGNFPGRFSGRQFSNSRSEMNVSTLELGDSALYLCACSLARTVNYNEQFFGPGTRLTVL.

This clonotype was seen more than once but under ten times. The CDR3 DNA sequence: TGTGCCATCAGTCTTGGGACAGGGATTTACGAGCAGTACTTC. Translation: CAISLGTGIYEQYF. V and J are TRBV10-3 and TRBJ2-7, with 9 bases lining up with TRBD1. The length of the CDR3 is 14 residues. The ends lost 5 bases at V and 4 bases at J; junction bases unmatched: 6. The germline V gene has CDR1 ENHRY and CDR2 SYGVKD.

This clonotype turned up a few times. V and J are TRBV6-1 and TRBJ1-2; D may be TRBD1 (6 bases). Trimming removed 2 bases from V and 6 bases from J, with 13 bases in between. The CDR3 consists of 14 residues. From germline, CDR1 is MNHNS and CDR2 SASEGT. The CDR3 DNA reads TGTGCCAGCAGTGAACGTGGGGGCCTGGATGGCTACACCTTC. It translates to CASSERGGLDGYTF.

For the CDR3, the DNA is TGTGCCAGCAGCTCGTGGGGTGGTGAAGCTTTCTTT. This gives the protein CASSSWGGEAFF. The J gene is TRBJ1-1, the V gene TRBV6-2 or TRBV6-3, with unresolved D. The CDR3 is 12 residues long. CDR1 is MNHEY and CDR2 is SVGEGT in the germline V gene. The V end lost 6 bases, the J end lost 7 bases, and 12 bases lay between the germline ends.

The chain employs TRBV7-3 and TRBJ2-1; D not resolved. Germline CDR1 SGHTA, CDR2 FQGTGA. Trimming took off 2 bases at V and 2 bases at J, with 19 bases between the two ends. The CDR3 runs 18 residues. The CDR3 bases are TGTGCCAGCAGCTTAGGCCTGGATGGGATTAACCCCTACAATGAGCAGTTCTTC. Its translation is CASSLGLDGINPYNEQFF.